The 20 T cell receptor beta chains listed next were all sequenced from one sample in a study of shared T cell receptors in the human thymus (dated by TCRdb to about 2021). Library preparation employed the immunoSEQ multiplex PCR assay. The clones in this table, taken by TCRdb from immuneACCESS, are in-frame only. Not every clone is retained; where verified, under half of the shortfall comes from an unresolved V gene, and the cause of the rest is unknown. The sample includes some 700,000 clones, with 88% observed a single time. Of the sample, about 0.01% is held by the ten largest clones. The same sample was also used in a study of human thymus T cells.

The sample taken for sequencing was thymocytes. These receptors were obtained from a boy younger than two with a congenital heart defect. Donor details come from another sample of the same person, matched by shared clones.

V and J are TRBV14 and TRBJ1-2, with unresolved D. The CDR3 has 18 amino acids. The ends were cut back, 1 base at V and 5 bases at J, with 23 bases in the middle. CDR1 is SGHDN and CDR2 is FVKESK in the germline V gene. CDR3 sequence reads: CASSQVLGSPSTRYGYTF. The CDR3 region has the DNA TGTGCCAGCAGCCAAGTGTTAGGTAGTCCCTCAACGAGGTATGGCTACACCTTC.

The CDR3 region is CASSLGVLAGGGPDTQYF. In DNA form, the CDR3 reads TGTGCCAGCAGCTTAGGAGTACTAGCGGGGGGGGGCCCAGATACGCAGTATTTT. This chain links TRBV7-2 with TRBJ2-3; TRBD2 matches 13 bases. The V and J ends lost 1 base and 4 bases, in that order; junction bases with no gene match: 8. The CDR3 sequence is 18 residues long. CDR1 and CDR2 from the germline V gene are SGHTA and FQGNSA.

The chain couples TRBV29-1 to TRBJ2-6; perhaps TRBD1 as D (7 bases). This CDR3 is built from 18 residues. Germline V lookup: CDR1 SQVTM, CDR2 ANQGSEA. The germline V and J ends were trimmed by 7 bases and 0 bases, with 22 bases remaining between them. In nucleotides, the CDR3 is TGCAGCGCCCTGGGGCTAGCAGGGGGGCACTCTGGGGCCAACGTCCTGACTTTC. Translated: CSALGLAGGHSGANVLTF.

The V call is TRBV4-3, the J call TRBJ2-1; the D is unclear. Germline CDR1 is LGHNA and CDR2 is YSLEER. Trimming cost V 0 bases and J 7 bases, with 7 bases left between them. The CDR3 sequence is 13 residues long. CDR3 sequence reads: CASSQEVQNEQFF. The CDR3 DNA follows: TGCGCCAGCAGCCAAGAGGTCCAGAATGAGCAGTTCTTC.

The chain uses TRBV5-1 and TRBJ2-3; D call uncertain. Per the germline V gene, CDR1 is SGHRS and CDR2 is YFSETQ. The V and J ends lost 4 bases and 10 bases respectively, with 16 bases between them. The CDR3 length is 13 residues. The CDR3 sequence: CASSPLYSQPQYF. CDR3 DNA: TGCGCCAGCAGCCCCTTGTACAGTCAGCCGCAGTATTTT.

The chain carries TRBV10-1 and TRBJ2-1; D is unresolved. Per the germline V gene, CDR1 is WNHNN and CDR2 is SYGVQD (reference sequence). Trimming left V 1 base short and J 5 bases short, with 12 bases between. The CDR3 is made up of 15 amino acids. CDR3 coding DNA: TGCGCCAGCAGTGAGTTTATCGCCTTAGACAATGAGCAGTTCTTC. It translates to CASSEFIALDNEQFF.

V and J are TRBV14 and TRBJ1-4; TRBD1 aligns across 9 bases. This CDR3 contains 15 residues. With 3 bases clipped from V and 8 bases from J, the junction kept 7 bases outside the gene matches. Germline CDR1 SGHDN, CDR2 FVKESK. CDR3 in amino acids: CASSQNRGRLEKLFF. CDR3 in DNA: TGTGCCAGCAGCCAGAACAGGGGGCGCTTGGAAAAACTGTTTTTT.

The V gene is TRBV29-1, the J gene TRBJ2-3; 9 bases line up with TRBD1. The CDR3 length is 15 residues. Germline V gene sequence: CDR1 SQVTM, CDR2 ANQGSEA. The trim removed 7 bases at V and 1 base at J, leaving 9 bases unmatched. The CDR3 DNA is TGCAGCGCCGAGGTGGACAGGGGAGGCACAGATACGCAGTATTTT. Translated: CSAEVDRGGTDTQYF.

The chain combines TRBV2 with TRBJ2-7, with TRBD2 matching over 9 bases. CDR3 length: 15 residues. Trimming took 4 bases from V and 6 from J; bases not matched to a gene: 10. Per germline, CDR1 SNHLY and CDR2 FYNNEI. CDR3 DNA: TGTGCCAGCAGTGGTTCGGGGACTAGCATAGGCGAGCAGTACTTC. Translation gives CASSGSGTSIGEQYF. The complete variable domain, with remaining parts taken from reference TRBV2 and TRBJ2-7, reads EPEVTQTPSHQVTQMGQEVILRCVPISNHLYFYWYRQILGQKVEFLVSFYNNEISEKSEIFDDQFSVERPDGSNFTLKIRSTKLEDSAMYFCASSGSGTSIGEQYFGPGTRLTVT.

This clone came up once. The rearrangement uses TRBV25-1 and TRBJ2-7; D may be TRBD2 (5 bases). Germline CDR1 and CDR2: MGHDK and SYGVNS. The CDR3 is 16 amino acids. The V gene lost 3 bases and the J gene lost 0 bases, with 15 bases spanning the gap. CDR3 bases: TGTGCCAGCAGTGACCGGGGATTCTTGGGCTCCTACGAGCAGTACTTC. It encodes CASSDRGFLGSYEQYF.

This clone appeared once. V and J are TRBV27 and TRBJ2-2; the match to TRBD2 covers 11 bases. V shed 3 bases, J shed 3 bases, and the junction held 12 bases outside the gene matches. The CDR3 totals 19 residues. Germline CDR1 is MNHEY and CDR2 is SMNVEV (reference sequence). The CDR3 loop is CASSLFFRLAGGHTGELFF. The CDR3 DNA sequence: TGTGCCAGCAGTTTGTTTTTCCGGCTAGCGGGAGGTCACACCGGGGAGCTGTTTTTT.

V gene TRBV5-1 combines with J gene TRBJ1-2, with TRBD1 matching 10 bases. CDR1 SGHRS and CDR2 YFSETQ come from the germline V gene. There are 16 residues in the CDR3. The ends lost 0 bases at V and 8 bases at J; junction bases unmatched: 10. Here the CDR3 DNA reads TGCGCCAGCAGCTTGGCCCATTTGACAGGGGGCATCGGCTACACCTTC. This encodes CASSLAHLTGGIGYTF.

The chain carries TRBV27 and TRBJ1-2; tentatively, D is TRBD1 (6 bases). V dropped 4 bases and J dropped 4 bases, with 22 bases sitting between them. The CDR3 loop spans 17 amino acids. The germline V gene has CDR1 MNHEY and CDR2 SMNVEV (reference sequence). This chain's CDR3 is CASSSRSPGHGFYGYTF. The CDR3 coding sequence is TGTGCCAGCAGTTCCAGATCCCCGGGACACGGTTTCTATGGCTACACCTTC.

The CDR3 sequence: CASSPGPTGAYEQYF. The CDR3 DNA follows: TGTGCCAGCAGCCCGGGCCCGACAGGGGCCTACGAGCAGTACTTC. The chain employs TRBV5-4 and TRBJ2-7; 8 bases line up with TRBD1. This CDR3 has 15 amino acids. V shed 4 bases, J shed 2 bases, and the junction held 8 bases outside the gene matches. From germline, CDR1 is SGHNT and CDR2 YYREEE (reference sequence).

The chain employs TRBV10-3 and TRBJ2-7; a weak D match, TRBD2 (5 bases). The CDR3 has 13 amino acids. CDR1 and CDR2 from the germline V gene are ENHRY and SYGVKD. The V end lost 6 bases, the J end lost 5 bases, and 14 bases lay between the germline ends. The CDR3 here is CAIRRPLRDEQYF. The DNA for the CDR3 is TGTGCCATCAGGCGACCTCTGCGGGACGAGCAGTACTTC.

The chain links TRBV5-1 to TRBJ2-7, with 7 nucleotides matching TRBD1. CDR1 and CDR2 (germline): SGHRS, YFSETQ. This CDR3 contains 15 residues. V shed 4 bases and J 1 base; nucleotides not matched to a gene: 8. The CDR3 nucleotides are TGCGCCAGCAGCCCCCCGACAGGGCCATCCTACGAGCAGTACTTC. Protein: CASSPPTGPSYEQYF.

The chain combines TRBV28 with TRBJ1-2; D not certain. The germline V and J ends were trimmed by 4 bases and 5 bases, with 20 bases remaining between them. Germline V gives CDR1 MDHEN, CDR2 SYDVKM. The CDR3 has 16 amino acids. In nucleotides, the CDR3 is TGTGCCAGCAGTTCCCCCCGGGCTATAGGAGGTTATGGCTACACCTTC. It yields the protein CASSSPRAIGGYGYTF.

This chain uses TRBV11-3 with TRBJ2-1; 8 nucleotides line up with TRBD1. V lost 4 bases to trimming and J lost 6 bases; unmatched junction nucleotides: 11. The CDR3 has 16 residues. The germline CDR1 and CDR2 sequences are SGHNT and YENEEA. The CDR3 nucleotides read TGTGCCAGCAGCTCAGGGGGGACAGGTATTCCCAATGAGCAGTTCTTC. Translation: CASSSGGTGIPNEQFF.

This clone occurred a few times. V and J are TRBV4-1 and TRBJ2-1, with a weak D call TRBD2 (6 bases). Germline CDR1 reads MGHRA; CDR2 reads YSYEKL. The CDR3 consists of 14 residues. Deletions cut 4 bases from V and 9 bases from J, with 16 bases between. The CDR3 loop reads CASSPLRDFPEQFF. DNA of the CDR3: TGCGCCAGCAGCCCTCTCCGGGACTTCCCTGAGCAGTTCTTC.

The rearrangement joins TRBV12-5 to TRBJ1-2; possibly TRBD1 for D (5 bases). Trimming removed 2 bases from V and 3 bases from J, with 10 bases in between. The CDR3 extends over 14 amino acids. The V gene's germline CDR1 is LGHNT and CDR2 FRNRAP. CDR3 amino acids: CASGLYRTYYGYTF. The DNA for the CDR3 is TGTGCTAGTGGTTTGTACAGGACCTACTATGGCTACACCTTC.